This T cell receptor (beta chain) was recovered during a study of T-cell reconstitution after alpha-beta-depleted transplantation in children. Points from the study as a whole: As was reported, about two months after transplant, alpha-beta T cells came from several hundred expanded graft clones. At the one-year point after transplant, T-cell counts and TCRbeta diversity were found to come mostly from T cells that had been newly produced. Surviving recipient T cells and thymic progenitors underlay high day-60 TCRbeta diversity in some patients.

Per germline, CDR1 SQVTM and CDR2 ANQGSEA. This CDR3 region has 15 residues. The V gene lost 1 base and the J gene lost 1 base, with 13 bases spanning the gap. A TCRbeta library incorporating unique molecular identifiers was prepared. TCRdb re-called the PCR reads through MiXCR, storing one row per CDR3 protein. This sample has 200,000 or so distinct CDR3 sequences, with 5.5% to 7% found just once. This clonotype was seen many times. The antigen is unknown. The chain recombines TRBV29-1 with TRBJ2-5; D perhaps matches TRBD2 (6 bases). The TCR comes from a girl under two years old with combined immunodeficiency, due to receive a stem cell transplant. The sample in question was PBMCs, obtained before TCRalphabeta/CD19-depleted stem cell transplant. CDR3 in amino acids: CSVEGGVGAQETQYF. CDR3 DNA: TGCAGCGTTGAAGGGGGGGTCGGGGCCCAAGAGACCCAGTACTTC.